This T cell receptor (beta chain) is drawn from a study of response to subunit inactivated influenza vaccine (dated by TCRdb to between 2017 and 2018). The study in broad terms: To follow how T cells responded to a trivalent subunit inactivated influenza vaccine, the researchers relied on deep quantitative profiling of the T cell receptor repertoire.

Library preparation was by RT-PCR. The instrument given in TCRdb is Illumina HiSeq 2500. The public reads were reprocessed in TCRdb via fastp at Q25 and MiXCR, keeping in-frame beta chains. Entries are consolidated by CDR3 protein sequence, retaining the most common genes and DNA. Counted in this sample were hundreds of thousands of distinct CDR3 sequences; about a fifth of them appeared once. The ten largest account for approximately 11% of the sample. The germline V gene yields LGHNT for CDR1 and FRNRAP for CDR2. The CDR3 has 16 amino acids, counting the end cysteine and phenylalanine. Just the 48-base CDR3 DNA is kept, in frame starting at base 1. V is reduced by 0 bases and J by 4 bases, leaving a spacing of 15 bases between them. What the work shows at the level of the full study, not this receptor alone: It was suggested by the authors that each seasonal influenza vaccination may recruit only a limited number of new T cells.

As regards this clonotype: Its antigen is not yet known. Base-call qualities are not available, and no considerably larger clone is one nucleotide away.

The sample here was PBMCs from blood, taken 5 days after vaccination. The TCR comes from a man over 45 who received an inactivated influenza vaccine. Donor details come from another sample of the same person, matched by shared clones. Rearrangement joined TRBV12-5 to TRBJ1-1; the D gene assignment is ambiguous. The CDR3 region has the sequence CASGLVLREGITEAFF. The DNA is as follows: TGTGCTAGTGGTTTGGTACTAAGGGAAGGGATCACTGAAGCTTTCTTT.